The next 27 T cell receptor beta chains were all read from a single sample in a study of CD8 T cells in Susac syndrome (dated by TCRdb to between 2018 and 2021). The library was made by the immunoSEQ multiplex PCR assay. RNA was extracted with the RNeasy kit and roughly 0.45 to 1 ug was reverse transcribed using random hexamers. TCRdb handled the public reads itself, with Q25 trimming in fastp and clone calling in MiXCR, and kept productive beta chains. Duplicate CDR3 protein sequences are folded into a single record with the most common DNA and genes. Within this sample are 190,000 or so distinct CDR3 sequences, with nearly 95% of them counted one time only. The ten largest clonotypes hold about 0.09% of the sample. The sequenced sample consisted of CD4+ T cells from PBMCs. The origin of the receptors is a human donor with multiple sclerosis.

V usage is TRBV10-3 and J usage is TRBJ2-3; 8 bases are shared with TRBD2. V lost 8 bases and J lost 0; bases outside the gene matches: 13. CDR1 is ENHRY, CDR2 SYGVKD, per germline. The CDR3 is made up of 17 amino acids. The CDR3 region is CAIWSAITSGSTDTQYF. CDR3 nucleotides: TGTGCCATCTGGTCGGCGATAACTAGCGGAAGCACAGATACGCAGTATTTT.

The gene calls are TRBV27 and TRBJ1-6; TRBD1 might be the D (6 bases). The length of the CDR3 is 14 residues. Germline loops: CDR1 MNHEY, CDR2 SMNVEV (reference sequence). The V end was cut by 7 bases, the J end by 7 bases, with 14 bases between. CDR3 nucleotide sequence: TGTGCCAGCATCACAGGGTTTGTGAATTCACCCCTCCACTTT. It encodes CASITGFVNSPLHF.

This clonotype appeared a single time. The chain employs TRBV29-1 and TRBJ1-1, with D perhaps TRBD1 (5 bases). From germline, CDR1 is SQVTM and CDR2 ANQGSEA. V lost 4 bases to trimming and J lost 10 bases, with 16 bases between them. The CDR3 runs 12 residues. CDR3 coding DNA: TGCAGCGTTGTGGGGCAGACGGAAACAGCTTTCTTT. It is translated as CSVVGQTETAFF.

This chain connects TRBV5-1 to TRBJ2-7; tentatively, D is TRBD1 or TRBD2 (5 bases each). The CDR3 covers 15 residues. Germline V gives CDR1 SGHRS, CDR2 YFSETQ. The V gene lost 4 bases and the J gene lost 3 bases, with 17 bases spanning the gap. The CDR3 DNA is TGCGCCAGCAGCCTGAACCACGTGGGGGTCTACGAGCAGTACTTC. Its translation is CASSLNHVGVYEQYF.

The chain has TRBV3-1 and TRBJ2-7; D might be TRBD1 (6 bases). The V end was cut by 4 bases, the J end by 3 bases, with 16 bases between. Per the germline V gene, CDR1 is LGHDT and CDR2 is YNNKEL (reference sequence). The CDR3 totals 15 residues. In DNA form, the CDR3 reads TGTGCCAGCAGCCTTCGCGCCAGGGGCAACTACGAGCAGTACTTC. It is translated as CASSLRARGNYEQYF.

CDR3 sequence: CASRAGLADYEQYF. CDR3 nucleotides: TGTGCCAGCAGGGCGGGACTAGCGGACTACGAGCAGTACTTC. V is TRBV2 and J is TRBJ2-7; 11 bases match TRBD2. V dropped 6 bases and J dropped 3; count of bases not matched to a gene: 4. The CDR3 has 14 residues. Looked up from germline, CDR1 is SNHLY and CDR2 is FYNNEI.

The rearrangement joins TRBV11-2 to TRBJ2-1; 8 bases align to TRBD2. The trim removed 2 bases at V and 7 bases at J, leaving 7 bases unmatched. The CDR3 totals 15 residues. Germline CDR1 reads SGHAT; CDR2 reads FQNNGV. The CDR3, as DNA: TGTGCCAGCAGCTTAATGACCGGGACTAGAAATGAGCAGTTCTTC. As protein: CASSLMTGTRNEQFF.

J is TRBJ2-3 and V is TRBV30; 9 nucleotides agree with TRBD2. The CDR3 extends over 14 amino acids. Germline V gene lookup returns CDR1 GTSNPN and CDR2 SVGIG (reference sequence). After removal of 8 bases from V and 5 bases from J, the junction contained 11 bases not matched to a gene. Written as DNA, the CDR3 is TGTGCCGGGGACCCGGGACTAGCAGGAGATACGCAGTATTTT. Translated: CAGDPGLAGDTQYF.

This chain uses TRBV3-1 with TRBJ1-6; D is undetermined. The CDR3 loop spans 14 amino acids. With 1 base removed from V and 7 bases from J, the gap between germline ends came to 8 bases. Germline values: CDR1 LGHDT, CDR2 YNNKEL (reference sequence). The CDR3 region is CASSQAWVNSPLHF. The CDR3 DNA reads as TGTGCCAGCAGCCAAGCTTGGGTGAATTCACCCCTCCACTTT. The whole variable domain, remainder taken from reference TRBV3-1 and TRBJ1-6, is DTAVSQTPKYLVTQMGNDKSIKCEQNLGHDTMYWYKQDSKKFLKIMFSYNNKELIINETVPNRFSPKSPDKAHLNLHINSLELGDSAVYFCASSQAWVNSPLHFGNGTRLTVT.

V gene TRBV30 combines with J gene TRBJ2-7; 8 bases line up with TRBD1. Trimming removed 0 bases from V and 2 bases from J; junction bases left unmatched: 3. Germline V gene data show CDR1 as GTSNPN and CDR2 as SVGIG (reference sequence). The CDR3 runs to 14 residues. The CDR3 DNA reads as TGTGCCTGGAGTGTACGACAGGGGCCCTACGAGCAGTACTTC. Translating it yields CAWSVRQGPYEQYF.

The table lists this clonotype with a count of one. In nucleotides, the CDR3 is TGTGCTAGTGCCTACGGGGACAGTCGGGGATACGAGCAGTACTTC. Translation gives CASAYGDSRGYEQYF. V is TRBV12-5 and J is TRBJ2-7; 7 nucleotides match TRBD1. Per the germline V gene, CDR1 is LGHNT and CDR2 is FRNRAP. The trim removed 7 bases at V and 4 bases at J, leaving 13 bases unmatched. The CDR3 runs 15 residues.

V usage is TRBV7-9 and J usage is TRBJ1-1; D perhaps matches TRBD1 (5 bases). Trimming removed 4 bases at V and 5 bases at J, with 20 bases between. CDR1 and CDR2 from the germline V gene are SEHNR and FQNEAQ (reference sequence). This CDR3 region has 16 residues. The CDR3 DNA reads as TGTGCCAGCAGCTACTACGGTGGCAGGGCTGGGACTGAAGCTTTCTTT. It codes for CASSYYGGRAGTEAFF.

This chain links TRBV29-1 with TRBJ2-3, with D perhaps assigned TRBD1 or TRBD2 (5 bases each). CDR1 and CDR2 (germline): SQVTM, ANQGSEA. This CDR3 is 12 amino acids long. V lost 4 bases and J lost 4, with 9 bases in between. CDR3 sequence reads: CSVGPGPDTQYF. The CDR3 region has the DNA TGCAGCGTTGGTCCGGGACCAGATACGCAGTATTTT.

This chain uses TRBV10-3 with TRBJ1-1; a weak D match, TRBD1 (5 bases). V lost 0 bases and J 4 bases, leaving 9 bases between the germline ends. The germline CDR1 and CDR2 sequences are ENHRY and SYGVKD. CDR3 length equals 14 residues. Here the CDR3 reads CAISESVGGTEAFF. In DNA, the CDR3 is TGTGCCATCAGTGAGTCGGTGGGGGGCACTGAAGCTTTCTTT.

This chain connects TRBV9 to TRBJ2-1; D perhaps matches TRBD2 (5 bases). This CDR3 contains 15 residues. Trimming took off 2 bases at V and 0 bases at J, with 9 bases between the two ends. Germline lookup yields CDR1 SGDLS and CDR2 YYNGEE. CDR3 sequence: CASSVAGGSYNEQFF. The DNA of the CDR3 is TGTGCCAGCAGCGTCGCGGGCGGCTCCTACAATGAGCAGTTCTTC.

The CDR3 spells CASSPGSGNQPQHF. CDR3 DNA: TGTGCCAGCAGCCCCGGGTCGGGCAATCAGCCCCAGCATTTT. The chain is built from TRBV14 and TRBJ1-5; no definite D call. With 4 bases removed from V and 2 bases from J, the gap between germline ends came to 9 bases. The CDR3 extends over 14 amino acids. The germline gives CDR1 SGHDN, CDR2 FVKESK.

The CDR3 region is CASSTYRDWETQYF. The CDR3 DNA reads TGTGCCAGTAGTACGTACAGGGATTGGGAGACCCAGTACTTC. The rearrangement links TRBV19 to TRBJ2-5, with a weak D call TRBD1 (6 bases). The CDR3 spans 14 residues. Trimming removed 4 bases from V and 5 bases from J, with 14 bases in between. Germline CDR1 LNHDA, CDR2 SQIVND (reference sequence).

CDR3 sequence: CAISERDPRDEQYF. The DNA of the CDR3 is TGTGCCATCAGTGAACGGGACCCCCGTGACGAGCAGTACTTC. J is TRBJ2-7 and V is TRBV10-3; D may match TRBD1 or TRBD2 (5 bases each). Trimming took 3 bases from V and 5 from J, leaving 14 bases between them. Germline V gene sequence: CDR1 ENHRY, CDR2 SYGVKD. The CDR3 runs 14 residues.

The V gene is TRBV20-1, the J gene TRBJ2-3; 7 bases fit TRBD1. The V segment lost 5 bases and the J segment 2 bases; nucleotides outside the gene matches: 7. This CDR3 is built from 14 residues. Germline assignment: CDR1 DFQATT and CDR2 SNEGSKA (reference sequence). This chain's CDR3 is CSAPLTGNTDTQYF. DNA for the CDR3: TGCAGTGCTCCACTGACAGGGAACACAGATACGCAGTATTTT.

The chain combines TRBV3-1 with TRBJ2-7; 10 bases are a match to TRBD2. The CDR3 totals 14 residues. Germline CDR1 LGHDT, CDR2 YNNKEL (reference sequence). After removal of 6 bases from V and 4 bases from J, the junction contained 6 bases not matched to a gene. The CDR3 sequence is CASSPASGRYEQYF. CDR3 DNA sequence: TGTGCCAGCAGTCCCGCTAGCGGGAGATACGAGCAGTACTTC.

V and J are TRBV15 and TRBJ1-2, with TRBD1 matching over 7 bases. V trimming: 6 bases; J trimming: 2 bases; junction bases outside the gene matches: 15. The germline CDR1 and CDR2 sequences are LNHNV and YYDKDF (reference sequence). CDR3 length: 17 amino acids. The CDR3 DNA is TGTGCCACCAGGTCGGACAGGCACGCACCAATAAACTATGGCTACACCTTC. It codes for CATRSDRHAPINYGYTF.

The chain joins TRBV29-1 to TRBJ1-2, with a possible D match to TRBD1 (6 bases). CDR1 and CDR2 (germline): SQVTM, ANQGSEA. CDR3 length: 13 residues. Trimming removed 7 bases from V and 4 bases from J, with 16 bases in between. The CDR3 protein is CSGLQGGGYGYTF. In DNA, the CDR3 is TGCAGCGGTCTACAGGGAGGGGGCTATGGCTACACCTTC.

The V and J genes are TRBV18 and TRBJ1-2; D is possibly TRBD1 (5 bases). Germline CDR1 reads KGHSH; CDR2 reads LQKENI. The germline V and J ends were trimmed by 4 bases and 5 bases, with 17 bases remaining between them. The CDR3 runs 15 residues. The CDR3 DNA is TGTGCCAGCTCACTTGGGACGCCGTGGGAATATGGCTACACCTTC. Encoded protein: CASSLGTPWEYGYTF.

The chain joins TRBV29-1 to TRBJ2-2; 11 nucleotides agree with TRBD1. CDR1 and CDR2 from the germline V gene are SQVTM and ANQGSEA. This CDR3 has 13 amino acids. The trim removed 2 bases at V and 10 bases at J, leaving 3 bases unmatched. The CDR3, as DNA: TGCAGCGTTGAATGGGACAGGGGGAAGGAGCTGTTTTTT. It codes for CSVEWDRGKELFF.

The V call is TRBV20-1, the J call TRBJ2-1; D is ambiguous. The germline CDR1 and CDR2 sequences are DFQATT and SNEGSKA (reference sequence). CDR3 length: 10 residues. The germline V and J ends were trimmed by 4 bases and 7 bases, with 5 bases remaining between them. The CDR3: CSATRNEQFF. In DNA, the CDR3 is TGCAGTGCTACCCGGAATGAGCAGTTCTTC.

This clonotype was recorded only once. The chain carries TRBV14 and TRBJ1-2; TRBD1 agrees at 7 bases. V shed 3 bases and J 4 bases; nucleotides not matched to a gene: 8. Germline CDR1 and CDR2: SGHDN and FVKESK. The CDR3 covers 15 residues. The CDR3 reads CASSHDSTGRYGYTF. The DNA for the CDR3 is TGTGCCAGCAGCCACGACTCGACAGGGCGCTATGGCTACACCTTC.

This clonotype was found once. This sequence joins TRBV20-1 and TRBJ1-5; D gene uncertain. Germline V lookup: CDR1 DFQATT, CDR2 SNEGSKA (reference sequence). Trimming took 3 bases from V and 4 from J, leaving 7 bases between them. The CDR3 is 12 residues long. The chain's CDR3 is CSASSKNQPQHF. The CDR3 DNA sequence: TGCAGTGCTAGTAGTAAAAATCAGCCCCAGCATTTT.